This note documents a single T cell receptor (beta chain) sequence. The antigen is unknown. Trimming took off 4 bases at V and 6 bases at J, with 4 bases between the two ends. The CDR3 extends over 12 amino acids. Germline-derived CDR1 and CDR2 are MNHEY and SVGAGI. Repertoires were generated with immunoSEQ multiplex PCR, while TCRdb's copy carries only in-frame clones and drops some. The table records about 140,000 clones, 80% to 90% of them present only once. This sample is part of a study of T cell responses to AZD1222 COVID-19 vaccine. Study-wide background: Second-dose groups at about 4 or about 12 weeks were pooled. Regarding the study as a whole: Most donors were white British, females outnumbered males, and clonal diversity was possibly underestimated. Only six or seven AZD1222 recipients tested seropositive at baseline. Repertoire samples came only from after the peak T cell response.

The sequence came from an adult in good health. V and J are TRBV6-5 and TRBJ1-6; no clear D gene. Here the sequenced sample was peripheral blood, taken on day 0 of AZD1222 vaccination. The CDR3 sequence: CASSFRNSPLHF. DNA of the CDR3: TGTGCCAGCAGTTTTCGTAATTCACCCCTCCACTTT.